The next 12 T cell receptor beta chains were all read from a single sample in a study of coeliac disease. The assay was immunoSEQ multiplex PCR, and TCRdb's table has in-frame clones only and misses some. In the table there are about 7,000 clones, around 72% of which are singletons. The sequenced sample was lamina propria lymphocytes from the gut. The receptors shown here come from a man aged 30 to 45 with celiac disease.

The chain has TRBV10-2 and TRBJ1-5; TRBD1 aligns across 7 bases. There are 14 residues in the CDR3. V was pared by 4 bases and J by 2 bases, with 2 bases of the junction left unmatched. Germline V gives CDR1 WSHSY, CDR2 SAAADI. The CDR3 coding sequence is TGCGCCAGCAGTGGGACAGGACGCAATCAGCCCCAGCATTTT. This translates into CASSGTGRNQPQHF.

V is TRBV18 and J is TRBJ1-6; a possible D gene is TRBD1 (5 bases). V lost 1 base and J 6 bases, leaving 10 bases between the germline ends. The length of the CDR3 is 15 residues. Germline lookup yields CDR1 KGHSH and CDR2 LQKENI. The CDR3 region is CASSPRAGFNSPLHF. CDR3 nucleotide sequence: TGTGCCAGCTCACCACGGGCAGGGTTTAATTCACCCCTCCACTTT.

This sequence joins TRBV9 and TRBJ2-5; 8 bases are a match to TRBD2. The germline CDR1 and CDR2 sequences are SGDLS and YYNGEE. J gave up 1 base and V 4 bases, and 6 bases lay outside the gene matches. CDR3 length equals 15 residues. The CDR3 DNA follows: TGTGCCAGCAGCACTAGCGGAACACTCCAAGAGACCCAGTACTTC. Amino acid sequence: CASSTSGTLQETQYF.

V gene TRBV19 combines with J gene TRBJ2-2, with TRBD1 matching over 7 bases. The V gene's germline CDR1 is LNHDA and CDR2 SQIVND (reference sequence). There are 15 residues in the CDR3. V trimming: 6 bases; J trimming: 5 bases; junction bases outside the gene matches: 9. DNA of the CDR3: TGTGCCAGTAGCAGAACAGGGGCAGGTACCGGGGAGCTGTTTTTT. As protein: CASSRTGAGTGELFF.

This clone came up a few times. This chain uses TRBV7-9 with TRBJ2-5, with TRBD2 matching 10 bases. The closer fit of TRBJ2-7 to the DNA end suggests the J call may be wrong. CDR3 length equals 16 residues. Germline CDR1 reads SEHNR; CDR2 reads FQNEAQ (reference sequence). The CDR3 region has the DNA TGTGCCAGCAGCCCCATACTAGCGGGAAGCTCCTACGAGCAGTACTTC. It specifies CASSPILAGSSYEQYF.

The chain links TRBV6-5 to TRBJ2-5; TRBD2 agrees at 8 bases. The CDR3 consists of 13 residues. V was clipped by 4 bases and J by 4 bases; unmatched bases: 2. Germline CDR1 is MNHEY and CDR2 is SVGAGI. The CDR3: CASSFGGGETQYF. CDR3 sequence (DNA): TGTGCCAGCAGTTTCGGGGGGGGAGAGACCCAGTACTTC.

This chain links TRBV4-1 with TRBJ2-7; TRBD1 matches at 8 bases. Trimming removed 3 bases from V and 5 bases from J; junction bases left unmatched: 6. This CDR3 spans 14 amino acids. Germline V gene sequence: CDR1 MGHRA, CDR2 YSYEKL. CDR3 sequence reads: CASSQTRDRHEQYF. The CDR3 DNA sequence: TGCGCCAGCAGCCAGACTCGGGACAGGCACGAGCAGTACTTC.

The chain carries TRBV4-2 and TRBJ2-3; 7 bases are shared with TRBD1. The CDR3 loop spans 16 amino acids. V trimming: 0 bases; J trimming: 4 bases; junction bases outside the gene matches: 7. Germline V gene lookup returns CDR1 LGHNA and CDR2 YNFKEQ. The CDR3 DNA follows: TGTGCCAGCAGCCAAGATATAACGGGACAGCCAGATACGCAGTATTTT. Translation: CASSQDITGQPDTQYF.

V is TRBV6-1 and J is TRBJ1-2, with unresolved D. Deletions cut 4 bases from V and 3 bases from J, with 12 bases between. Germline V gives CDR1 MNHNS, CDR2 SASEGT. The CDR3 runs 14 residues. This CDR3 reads CASSVDGRDYGYTF. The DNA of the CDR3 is TGTGCCAGCAGTGTCGACGGGAGGGACTATGGCTACACCTTC.

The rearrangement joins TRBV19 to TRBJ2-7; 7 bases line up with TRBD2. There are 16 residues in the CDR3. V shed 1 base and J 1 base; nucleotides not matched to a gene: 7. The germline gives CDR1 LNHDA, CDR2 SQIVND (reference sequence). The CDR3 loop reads CASSIGRASGSYEQYF. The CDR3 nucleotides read TGTGCCAGTAGTATAGGTCGTGCTAGCGGATCCTACGAGCAGTACTTC.

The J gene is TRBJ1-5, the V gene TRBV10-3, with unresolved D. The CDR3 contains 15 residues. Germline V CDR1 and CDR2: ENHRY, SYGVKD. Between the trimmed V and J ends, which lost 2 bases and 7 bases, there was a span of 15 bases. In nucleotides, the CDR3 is TGTGCCATCAGTGAGGGAACTGGACTCTTCCAGCCCCAGCATTTT. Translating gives CAISEGTGLFQPQHF.

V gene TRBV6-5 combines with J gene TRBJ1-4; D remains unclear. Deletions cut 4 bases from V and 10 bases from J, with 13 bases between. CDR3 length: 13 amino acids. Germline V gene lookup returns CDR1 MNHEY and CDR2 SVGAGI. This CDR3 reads CASSSGYSGKLFF. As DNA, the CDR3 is TGTGCCAGCAGTTCCGGTTATTCCGGAAAACTGTTTTTT.